Listed below are T cell receptor beta chains from one sample, sequenced in a study of metastatic and nonmetastatic thyroid tumors. TCRdb recomputed clones from the PCR reads via MiXCR. The table shows 30,000 to 40,000 clones, with roughly a fifth occurring only once. Sequenced input: blood. The receptors were sampled from a female donor with papillary thyroid cancer or a benign thyroid nodule (not recorded which). Some clones in this sample may be carry-over from other donors' samples. The CDR3 runs from the conserved cysteine through the conserved F or W. A D gene is named only where the DNA matches it firmly. Rows may omit the clone size; those that give it use once, few, many or a size class.

j_call v_call clone_size d_call cdr3_aa cdr3_nt
TRBJ1-3 TRBV5-1 . . CASSEGAVGNTIYF TGCGCCAGCAGTGAAGGGGCGGTTGGAAACACCATATATTTT
TRBJ1-5 TRBV10-2 many . CASSESSPNQPQHF TGCGCCAGCAGTGAGTCATCGCCCAATCAGCCCCAGCATTTT
TRBJ1-2 TRBV5-8 many . CASSLGPGYGYTF TGTGCCAGCAGCTTGGGTCCGGGCTATGGCTACACCTTC
TRBJ1-2 TRBV6-2/TRBV6-3 . . CASSYLMGPDYGYTF TGTGCCAGCAGTTACTTGATGGGTCCGGACTATGGCTACACCTTC
TRBJ2-7 TRBV4-1 many TRBD2 CASSQDRYGGAAEQYF TGCGCCAGCAGCCAAGACAGATACGGGGGGGCCGCCGAGCAGTACTTC
TRBJ1-5 TRBV2 many . CASRQGSNQPQHF TGTGCCAGCAGGCAGGGTAGCAATCAGCCCCAGCATTTT
TRBJ1-6 TRBV27 medium-sized . CASSSPGMGNSPLHF TGTGCCAGCAGTTCCCCGGGTATGGGTAATTCACCCCTCCACTTT
TRBJ1-1 TRBV5-6 many . CASRRQTEAFF TGTGCCAGCAGGAGACAAACTGAAGCTTTCTTT
TRBJ2-3 TRBV6-1 few TRBD2 CASSAGVNTDTQYF TGTGCCAGCTCAGCGGGGGTTAACACAGATACGCAGTATTTT
TRBJ2-7 TRBV27 . . CASRGTYEQYF TGTGCCAGCAGGGGTACCTACGAGCAGTACTTC
TRBJ2-7 TRBV27 medium-sized TRBD1 CASSSGTAFYEQYF TGTGCCAGCAGCTCCGGGACAGCGTTTTACGAGCAGTACTTC
TRBJ2-2 TRBV6-1 few . CASGLQPQGSGELFF TGTGCCAGCGGACTTCAACCCCAGGGTTCCGGGGAGCTGTTTTTT
TRBJ1-3 TRBV12-3/TRBV12-4 few . CASSLSPWGRFSGNTIYF TGTGCCAGCAGTTTAAGTCCGTGGGGCAGGTTCTCTGGAAACACCATATATTTT
TRBJ1-5 TRBV18 many TRBD1 CASSPGTGGNQPQHF TGTGCCAGCTCACCCGGGACAGGGGGAAATCAGCCCCAGCATTTT
TRBJ1-1 TRBV6-1 few . CASSEVLTYNTEAFF TGTGCCAGCAGTGAAGTTCTGACTTATAACACTGAAGCTTTCTTT
TRBJ1-1 TRBV20-1 many . CSAQIQNTEAFF TGCAGTGCCCAGATACAGAACACTGAAGCTTTCTTT
TRBJ2-7 TRBV5-1 . . CASSVFSVSYEQYF TGCGCCAGCAGCGTTTTCTCAGTCTCCTACGAGCAGTACTTC
TRBJ2-2 TRBV20-1 many TRBD1 CSARGTGDAPGELFF TGCAGTGCTAGAGGGACAGGGGACGCCCCCGGGGAGCTGTTTTTT
TRBJ1-2 TRBV12-3/TRBV12-4 . . CASSLSGGGYGYTF TGTGCCAGCAGTTTATCGGGGGGCGGCTATGGCTACACCTTC
TRBJ2-7 TRBV6-1 medium-sized . CASRQGGDNEQYF TGTGCCAGCAGACAGGGGGGGGACAACGAGCAGTACTTC
TRBJ1-2 TRBV19 few . CASSTSGQHYGYTF TGTGCCAGTAGTACCTCCGGCCAGCACTATGGCTACACCTTC
TRBJ1-2 TRBV6-4 few . CASRTSGGAEEGYTF TGTGCCAGCAGGACTAGCGGGGGGGCCGAGGAAGGCTACACCTTC
TRBJ2-5 TRBV9 many . CASSVAGVETQYF TGTGCCAGCAGCGTAGCAGGGGTGGAGACCCAGTACTTC
TRBJ2-3 TRBV7-2 medium-sized . CASSFTDTQYF TGTGCCAGCAGCTTTACAGATACGCAGTATTTT
TRBJ2-2 TRBV4-2 many . CASSLPGDGELFF TGTGCCAGCAGCCTTCCAGGGGACGGGGAGCTGTTTTTT
TRBJ2-5 TRBV5-1 . TRBD2 CASSLSNAGGQETQYF TGCGCCAGCAGCTTGTCCAATGCGGGGGGGCAAGAGACCCAGTACTTC
TRBJ2-3 TRBV6-2/TRBV6-3 . . CASSYQDSTDTQYF TGTGCCAGCAGTTACCAGGACAGCACAGATACGCAGTATTTT
TRBJ2-7 TRBV6-2/TRBV6-3 many TRBD2 CASSYLNGGNYEQYF TGTGCCAGCAGTTACCTCAACGGGGGGAACTACGAGCAGTACTTC
TRBJ2-2 TRBV10-1 few . CATKGNTGELFF TGCGCCACCAAAGGGAACACCGGGGAGCTGTTTTTT
TRBJ2-7 TRBV7-8 many TRBD1 CASSTMGQRYEQYF TGTGCCAGCAGCACCATGGGACAGAGGTACGAGCAGTACTTC
TRBJ1-2 TRBV7-3 once TRBD1 CASSRGQGEGYTF TGTGCCAGCAGTCGTGGACAGGGGGAAGGCTACACCTTC
TRBJ1-4 TRBV9 many TRBD1 CASSGGGTGPLFF TGTGCCAGCAGCGGAGGGGGGACAGGTCCACTGTTTTTT
TRBJ1-2 TRBV24-1 . . CATSAGGEGYGYTF TGTGCCACCAGTGCAGGAGGGGAGGGCTATGGCTACACCTTC
TRBJ1-5 TRBV20-1 once . CSAAGTSTFYSNQPQHF TGCAGTGCCGCCGGGACATCCACCTTTTATAGCAATCAGCCCCAGCATTTT
TRBJ2-1 TRBV6-2/TRBV6-3 few TRBD2 CASSVTGTSGNNEQFF TGTGCCAGCAGCGTAACCGGGACTAGCGGGAACAATGAGCAGTTCTTC
TRBJ1-1 TRBV20-1 . TRBD1 CSARGVQGATEAFF TGCAGTGCTAGAGGAGTACAGGGGGCAACTGAAGCTTTCTTT
TRBJ1-6 TRBV5-8 many . CASSLATGTNNSPLHF TGTGCCAGCAGCTTGGCCACAGGGACCAACAATTCACCCCTCCACTTT
TRBJ1-6 TRBV2 few TRBD1 CASSPGQGGSPLHF TGTGCCAGCAGCCCGGGACAGGGAGGGTCACCCCTCCACTTT
TRBJ2-5 TRBV20-1 many . CSARTLQGETQYF TGCAGTGCAAGAACCCTTCAGGGTGAGACCCAGTACTTC
TRBJ1-5 TRBV11-1 . . CASISYYPNSNQPQHF TGTGCCAGCATCTCCTACTACCCGAATAGCAATCAGCCCCAGCATTTT
TRBJ2-5 TRBV2 many TRBD2 CASGRDSQETQYF TGTGCCAGCGGGAGGGACTCCCAAGAGACCCAGTACTTC
TRBJ2-1 TRBV29-1 few . CSVEDYNEQFF TGCAGCGTTGAAGACTACAATGAGCAGTTCTTC
TRBJ2-1 TRBV6-2/TRBV6-3 many TRBD2 CASSYLASGHNEQFF TGTGCCAGCAGTTACTTGGCTAGCGGGCACAATGAGCAGTTCTTC
TRBJ1-3 TRBV3-1 . TRBD1 CASSRGQGYGNTIYF TGTGCCAGCAGCAGAGGACAGGGGTACGGAAACACCATATATTTT
TRBJ1-1 TRBV6-1 many . CASSLLRVTEAFF TGTGCCAGCAGTCTCCTCAGGGTCACTGAAGCTTTCTTT
TRBJ1-1 TRBV6-1 . . CASSEAQGRQAFF TGTGCCAGCAGTGAAGCGCAGGGGCGACAAGCTTTCTTT
TRBJ1-5 TRBV7-2 many . CASSLLGGGVLNQPQHF TGTGCCAGCAGCCTCTTGGGGGGGGGCGTCTTAAATCAGCCCCAGCATTTT
TRBJ2-1 TRBV6-1 medium-sized TRBD2 CASPRGEDEQFF TGTGCCAGCCCCCGGGGGGAAGATGAGCAGTTCTTC